The 11 T cell receptor beta chains below all came from one sample that was sequenced in a study of blood T cells in healthy people across ages. Primed by a sample-barcoded 5' primer and a J-beta primer mix, a second PCR proceeded for roughly 6 to 12 cycles. TCRdb ran MiXCR on the 5' RACE reads and lists one entry per CDR3 protein. The top ten hold more than 20% of the sample, which has around 2 million distinct CDR3 sequences, roughly two fifths seen once. Specimen: blood. These receptors were taken from a human donor in good health.

In its sample, this clonotype was seen a few times. This chain joins TRBV7-8 and TRBJ1-1, with D uncertain. The germline V and J ends were trimmed by 5 bases and 4 bases, with 11 bases remaining between them. Germline CDR1 and CDR2: SGHVS and FQNEAQ. The CDR3 runs to 13 residues. In DNA, the CDR3 is TGTGCCAGCAGCCCCGGGGAGGTCACTGAAGCTTTCTTT. This translates into CASSPGEVTEAFF. The full variable domain, its missing parts supplied by reference TRBV7-8 and TRBJ1-1, is GAGVSQSPRYKVAKRGQDVALRCDPISGHVSLFWYQQALGQGPEFLTYFQNEAQLDKSGLPSDRFFAERPEGSVSTLKIQRTQQEDSAVYLCASSPGEVTEAFFGQGTRLTVV.

The chain combines TRBV6-1 with TRBJ1-2; tentative D call: TRBD1 (6 bases). Trimming left V 3 bases short and J 4 bases short, with 21 bases between. The CDR3 loop spans 17 amino acids. Germline CDR1 is MNHNS and CDR2 is SASEGT. The CDR3 nucleotides are TGTGCCAGCAGTGATACAGGGATCAGGGTGGGCTCCTATGGCTACACCTTC. It codes for CASSDTGIRVGSYGYTF.

The rearrangement links TRBV29-1 to TRBJ2-1; D is ambiguous. The germline V gene encodes CDR1 SQVTM and CDR2 ANQGSEA. V lost 3 bases, J lost 6 bases, and 12 bases lay in between. The CDR3 consists of 13 residues. The CDR3 coding sequence is TGCAGCGTTGAGGGTATCGGTGGCAATGAGCAGTTCTTC. This encodes CSVEGIGGNEQFF.

This clonotype was seen more than once but under ten times. The chain carries TRBV7-3 and TRBJ2-1, with 8 bases aligning to TRBD2. Germline CDR1 SGHTA, CDR2 FQGTGA. CDR3 size: 13 residues. Germline trimming cut 1 base from V and 10 bases from J; bases unmatched to any gene: 3. CDR3 in DNA: TGTGCCAGCAGCTTAATGGCGGGGGGAGAGCAGTTCTTC. Amino acid sequence: CASSLMAGGEQFF.

The chain recombines TRBV15 with TRBJ2-1, with D tentatively TRBD1 or TRBD2 (5 bases each). V was trimmed by 3 bases and J by 8 bases, leaving 17 bases between them. The CDR3 totals 15 residues. The V gene's germline CDR1 is LNHNV and CDR2 YYDKDF (reference sequence). The CDR3 DNA sequence: TGTGCCACCAGCAGCCGCAGGGCGGGTACGGATGAGCAGTTCTTC. Encoded protein: CATSSRRAGTDEQFF.

The chain has TRBV28 and TRBJ2-3; TRBD1 or TRBD2 may be the D gene (6 bases each). The germline V and J ends were trimmed by 7 bases and 0 bases, with 17 bases remaining between them. Germline V gene sequence: CDR1 MDHEN, CDR2 SYDVKM. This CDR3 region has 16 residues. The CDR3 DNA reads TGTGCCAGCAACTTAGAGGGGGGCTGGAGCACAGATACGCAGTATTTT. Residues: CASNLEGGWSTDTQYF.

V usage is TRBV7-2 and J usage is TRBJ1-1; D is uncertain. The germline CDR1 and CDR2 sequences are SGHTA and FQGNSA. CDR3 length equals 12 residues. The ends were cut back, 4 bases at V and 7 bases at J, with 10 bases in the middle. CDR3 protein: CASSSTYGEAFF. The CDR3 coding sequence is TGTGCCAGCAGCTCGACCTATGGTGAAGCTTTCTTT.

This clonotype was seen a few times. The chain carries TRBV12-3 or TRBV12-4 and TRBJ1-5; TRBD1 might be the D (6 bases). CDR3 size: 14 residues. V was clipped by 5 bases and J by 5 bases, with 13 bases between them. The CDR3 protein is CASSLSTGYQPQHF. For the CDR3, the DNA is TGTGCCAGCAGTCTATCGACAGGATATCAGCCCCAGCATTTT.

A few counts support this clonotype. The CDR3: CASSLGLLAGVGETQYF. Written as DNA, the CDR3 is TGTGCCAGCAGCTTAGGATTGCTAGCGGGGGTAGGGGAGACCCAGTACTTC. This chain links TRBV7-2 with TRBJ2-5, with 10 bases that match TRBD2. This CDR3 contains 17 residues. Per germline, CDR1 SGHTA and CDR2 FQGNSA. Trimming took 1 base from V and 5 from J; bases not matched to a gene: 10.

The chain combines TRBV28 with TRBJ1-2; TRBD1 matches at 9 bases. In germline, CDR1 is MDHEN, CDR2 SYDVKM. The CDR3 runs to 13 residues. Losses at the gene ends were 6 bases for V and 6 bases for J; bases not matched to a gene: 5. CDR3 in amino acids: CASRTGGRHGYTF. CDR3 nucleotide sequence: TGTGCCAGCAGGACAGGGGGTAGACATGGCTACACCTTC.

This clonotype was detected a few times. The chain combines TRBV13 with TRBJ1-4; D is undetermined. This CDR3 comprises 15 residues. V gave up 1 base and J gave up 8 bases, with 14 bases separating them. The germline V gene has CDR1 PRHDT and CDR2 FYEKMQ (reference sequence). The CDR3 protein is CASSLVLARPEKLFF. The CDR3 region has the DNA TGTGCCAGCAGCTTAGTTCTCGCCCGCCCCGAAAAACTGTTTTTT. Supplemented by reference TRBV13 and TRBJ1-4, the full variable domain reads AAGVIQSPRHLIKEKRETATLKCYPIPRHDTVYWYQQGPGQDPQFLISFYEKMQSDKGSIPDRFSAQQFSDYHSELNMSSLELGDSALYFCASSLVLARPEKLFFGSGTQLSVL.